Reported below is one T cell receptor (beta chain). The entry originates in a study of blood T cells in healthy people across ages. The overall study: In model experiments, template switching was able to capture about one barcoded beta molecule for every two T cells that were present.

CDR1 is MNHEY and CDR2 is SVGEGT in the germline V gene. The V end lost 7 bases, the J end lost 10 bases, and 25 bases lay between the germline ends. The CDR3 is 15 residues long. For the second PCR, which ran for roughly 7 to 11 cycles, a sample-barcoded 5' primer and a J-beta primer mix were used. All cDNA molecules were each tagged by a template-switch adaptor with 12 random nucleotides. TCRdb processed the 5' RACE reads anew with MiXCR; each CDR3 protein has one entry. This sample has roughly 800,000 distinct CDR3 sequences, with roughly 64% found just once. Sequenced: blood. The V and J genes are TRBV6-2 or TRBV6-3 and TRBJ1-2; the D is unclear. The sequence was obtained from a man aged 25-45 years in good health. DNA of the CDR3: TGTGCCAGCATCTTTCGGACCGTAGCGGAACAACTCTACACCTTC. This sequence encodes CASIFRTVAEQLYTF.